This T cell receptor beta chain was found in a study of blood T cell repertoires in COVID-19. V lost 0 bases and J 5 bases, leaving 14 bases between the germline ends. CDR1 is SGDLS, CDR2 YYNGEE, per germline. This CDR3 contains 15 residues. Sequencing used immunoSEQ multiplex PCR; TCRdb keeps in-frame clones, though not all of them. The table shows roughly 200,000 clones, with around nine tenths occurring only once. The source of this sequence is a man in his late teens or twenties with active or convalescent COVID-19. The V and J genes are TRBV9 and TRBJ2-5, with D perhaps matching TRBD1 (6 bases). The sample comprised peripheral blood. The CDR3 sequence is CASSVGGQRGETQYF. CDR3 bases: TGTGCCAGCAGCGTAGGCGGCCAAAGGGGGGAGACCCAGTACTTC.